This T cell receptor (beta chain) was captured by sequencing in a study of cytotoxic CD8 clonotypes in ibrutinib-treated CLL. This clone was counted once. CDR1 and CDR2 (germline): KGHSH, LQKENI. This CDR3 spans 12 amino acids. The V gene lost 2 bases and the J gene lost 8 bases, with 7 bases spanning the gap. Only in-frame clones appear in the TCRdb table, and some are missing; sequencing was by immunoSEQ multiplex PCR. The table records fewer than 50,000 clones, about half of them present only once. The origin of this receptor is a human donor with chronic lymphocytic leukemia. Source: PBMCs, taken after 12 months of ibrutinib treatment. The rearrangement links TRBV18 to TRBJ2-1; D not resolved. The CDR3 sequence: CASSPEEHEQFF. The CDR3 DNA is TGTGCCAGCTCACCAGAGGAACATGAGCAGTTCTTC.